This T cell receptor (beta chain) was captured in a study of graft-versus-host responses after intestinal transplantation. Responders (about 200,000, CFSE-labeled) met about 200,000 stimulators that were irradiated and violet-dye-labeled. Libraries were prepared by immunoSEQ multiplex PCR; TCRdb keeps only in-frame clonotypes and omits some of them. The sample contains a few thousand clones, about 32% of which appear only once. The germline V gene has CDR1 SGHAT and CDR2 FQNNGV. CDR3 length equals 14 residues. V and J are TRBV11-2 and TRBJ2-5; D unclear. Judging by the DNA end, TRBJ2-7 fits better; the J call may be wrong. This sample comprised alloreactive CD8+ T cells from a mixed lymphocyte reaction culture, obtained before intestinal transplant. Indicated subset: CFSE-low proliferating T cells sorted from roughly six-day pre-transplant mixed lymphocyte reaction (GvH or HvG direction). The origin of this receptor is a human patient who received an intestinal transplant. The CDR3 DNA reads TGTGCCAGCAGCTTAGAATACAGCTCCTACGAGCAGTACTTC. It encodes CASSLEYSSYEQYF.